This T cell receptor beta chain was identified in a study of identical twins. CDR3 size: 14 residues. V was cut by 3 bases and J by 9 bases, with 15 bases left in between. CDR1 and CDR2 from the germline V gene are SGHTA and FQGNSA. TCRdb passed the 5' RACE reads through MiXCR, listing each CDR3 protein once. The data show a few hundred thousand distinct CDR3 sequences, with approximately 17% seen just once and around 10% held by the top ten. This clonotype was counted ten times or more. What was sequenced was naive T cells sorted from blood. The chain joins TRBV7-2 to TRBJ2-1; possibly TRBD2 for D (5 bases). The sequence was obtained from a man aged 45-65 years in good health. The CDR3 DNA follows: TGTGCCAGCAGCTTTGTATTAGTTGAGGGTGAGCAGTTCTTC. Translated, it gives CASSFVLVEGEQFF.